The sequence of this TCR beta chain was determined in a study of PD-1 blockade in classical Hodgkin lymphoma. Each of the patients experienced relapse following autologous stem cell transplantation, and their brentuximab vedotin exposure differed. CDR1 LGHNA and CDR2 YSLEER come from the germline V gene. The CDR3 contains 17 residues. V was shortened by 0 bases and J by 1 base, with 15 bases between the two germline ends. Sequenced by immunoSEQ multiplex PCR; TCRdb stores in-frame clones only, minus some. The table records roughly 97,000 clones, over 80% of them present only once. The J gene is TRBJ1-2, the V gene TRBV4-3, with D unclear. The source was peripheral blood mononuclear cells (PBMCs), collected at baseline. This clonotype was sampled from a human donor with classical Hodgkin lymphoma. The CDR3 DNA sequence: TGCGCCAGCAGCCAAGAAGAAAGGTTGGCAGGTAACTATGGCTACACCTTC. It translates to CASSQEERLAGNYGYTF.